The 12 T cell receptor beta chains below were found in one sample sequenced in a study of T cell repertoires in cytomegalovirus infection. One entry per CDR3 protein, called by TCRdb with MiXCR from the reads. Here the sample spans almost 550,000 distinct CDR3 sequences, 16% being singletons. The sequenced material came from CD8+ T cells from PBMCs. The receptors stem from a human donor in good health (CMV status not recorded). Some clones in this sample may be carry-over from other donors' samples.

At least ten counts were recorded for this clonotype. The CDR3 region is CASRPGVRLERDYEQYF. The CDR3 DNA is TGTGCCAGCAGGCCTGGGGTCAGACTCGAGAGGGATTACGAGCAGTACTTC. The V gene is TRBV28, the J gene TRBJ2-7, with a tentative D call TRBD2 (5 bases). From germline, CDR1 is MDHEN and CDR2 SYDVKM. Trimming left V 6 bases short and J 4 bases short, with 25 bases between. The CDR3 has 17 amino acids.

The chain joins TRBV7-3 to TRBJ2-5, with TRBD1 as a possible D gene (7 bases). Germline V CDR1 and CDR2: SGHTA, FQGTGA. The CDR3 loop spans 16 amino acids. The V gene lost 3 bases and the J gene lost 0 bases, with 14 bases spanning the gap. DNA of the CDR3: TGTGCCAGCAGCTTCTTCGCAGGGGGGTACCAAGAGACCCAGTACTTC. Protein: CASSFFAGGYQETQYF.

A few counts support this clonotype. The V call is TRBV7-9, the J call TRBJ2-7; a weak D match, TRBD2 (5 bases). The CDR3 is made up of 13 amino acids. Trimming pared 5 bases from V and 7 bases from J, leaving 15 bases between. CDR1 and CDR2 (germline): SEHNR, FQNEAQ (reference sequence). CDR3 nucleotide sequence: TGTGCCAGCAGCCCGAGGGCAACTTTTGAGCAGTACTTC. The encoded protein is CASSPRATFEQYF.

This clonotype occurred many times. CDR3 sequence: CSARDPVGADLVQETQYF. CDR3 DNA sequence: TGCAGTGCTAGAGATCCTGTGGGAGCGGATCTAGTCCAAGAGACCCAGTACTTC. V gene TRBV20-1 combines with J gene TRBJ2-5, with D perhaps TRBD2 (5 bases). V was clipped by 0 bases and J by 1 base, with 21 bases between them. The CDR3 totals 18 residues. Germline V gives CDR1 DFQATT, CDR2 SNEGSKA (reference sequence).

In this sample, this clonotype turned up many times. The chain links TRBV7-6 to TRBJ1-4, with D possibly TRBD1 on 5 matching bases. The CDR3 length is 17 residues. Germline V CDR1 and CDR2: SGHVS, FNYEAQ. V was trimmed by 3 bases and J by 8 bases, leaving 22 bases between them. In DNA form, the CDR3 reads TGTGCCAGCAGCTTCTCCGAGACAGCGGTCCGAAGCGAAAAACTGTTTTTT. Its translation: CASSFSETAVRSEKLFF.

The chain employs TRBV28 and TRBJ2-7, with D possibly called TRBD1 or TRBD2 (5 bases each). In germline, CDR1 is MDHEN, CDR2 SYDVKM. CDR3 length equals 12 residues. Between the trimmed V and J ends, which lost 4 bases and 9 bases, there was a span of 13 bases. CDR3 region: CASSYGGIWQYF. CDR3 DNA sequence: TGTGCCAGCAGTTATGGGGGTATCTGGCAGTACTTC.

Points on this clonotype: Possible read error: a much larger clone is one base away. This sequence joins TRBV7-3 and TRBJ1-5; D is unresolved. CDR3 length equals 14 residues. Trimming cost V 5 bases and J 8 bases, with 16 bases left between them. Germline V gene data show CDR1 as SGHTA and CDR2 as FQGTGA. CDR3 protein: CASSDGNELKPQHF. For the CDR3, the DNA is TGTGCCAGCAGCGATGGGAACGAACTTAAGCCCCAGCATTTT.

This clonotype was seen at least ten times. The chain links TRBV19 to TRBJ2-7; 9 bases are shared with TRBD1. Germline assignment: CDR1 LNHDA and CDR2 SQIVND (reference sequence). Germline trimming cut 4 bases from V and 0 bases from J; bases unmatched to any gene: 1. CDR3 length: 14 residues. As DNA, the CDR3 is TGTGCCAGTAGTACGGGACAGGGCTCCTACGAGCAGTACTTC. As protein: CASSTGQGSYEQYF.

The DNA of the CDR3 is TGCGCCAGCAGCGGGGGCCTAAATGAGCAGTTCTTC. It translates to CASSGGLNEQFF. The J gene is TRBJ2-1, the V gene TRBV5-1; possibly TRBD1 for D (6 bases). This CDR3 has 12 amino acids. V lost 4 bases and J 7 bases, leaving 9 bases between the germline ends. Germline CDR1 and CDR2: SGHRS and YFSETQ.

This clonotype was seen ten or more times. The V and J genes are TRBV27 and TRBJ1-1; D is ambiguous. The germline V and J ends were trimmed by 0 bases and 7 bases, with 12 bases remaining between them. CDR1 and CDR2 (germline): MNHEY, SMNVEV (reference sequence). This CDR3 contains 14 residues. This CDR3 is CASSLSRSRHEAFF. CDR3 nucleotides: TGTGCCAGCAGTTTATCCCGATCCCGGCATGAAGCTTTCTTT.

This clonotype showed up many times. This rearrangement joins TRBV7-9 to TRBJ1-5; a possible D gene is TRBD1 (6 bases). Germline CDR1 reads SEHNR; CDR2 reads FQNEAQ (reference sequence). The CDR3 sequence is 17 residues long. V lost 1 base to trimming and J lost 5 bases, with 18 bases between them. The chain's CDR3 is CASSLVGGGQGHQPQHF. The CDR3 DNA sequence: TGTGCCAGCAGCTTAGTAGGAGGGGGGCAGGGCCATCAGCCCCAGCATTTT.

This clonotype was counted many times. V and J are TRBV6-1 and TRBJ2-7; D could derive from TRBD1 or TRBD2 (5 bases each). The V end was cut by 5 bases, the J end by 3 bases, with 17 bases between. This CDR3 spans 15 amino acids. Germline loops: CDR1 MNHNS, CDR2 SASEGT. The CDR3, as DNA: TGTGCCAGCAGTCCAGGAGAGGGACCGAGCTACGAGCAGTACTTC. Its translation is CASSPGEGPSYEQYF.